This entry features one T cell receptor (beta chain) sequence. The CDR3 spans 13 residues. Looked up from germline, CDR1 is MGHDK and CDR2 is SYGVNS. Primers used in a second PCR of roughly 7 to 12 cycles were a sample-barcoded 5' primer and a J-beta primer mix. Every cDNA was tagged by a template-switch adaptor with 12 random nucleotides. Via MiXCR, TCRdb re-called the 5' RACE reads, giving one row per CDR3 protein. The data contain 750,000 to 950,000 distinct CDR3 sequences, about 55% of them singletons. The data are from a study of blood T cells in healthy people across ages. Researchers isolated at least 7 million PBMCs per sample.

The clonotype originates from a man older than 75 in good health. The rearrangement joins TRBV25-1 to TRBJ2-4, with TRBD1 matching over 8 bases. The DNA end favors TRBJ2-7, so the J call may be wrong. The material sequenced was blood. CDR3 DNA: TGTGCCAGCAAAGGACAGGGTCGAGGCGAGCAGTACTTC. Protein product: CASKGQGRGEQYF.